A selection of T cell receptor beta chains follows, all from one sample in a study of CD8 T cells in ankylosing spondylitis. TCRdb reanalysed the 5' RACE reads using MiXCR and keeps one entry per CDR3 protein. The sample lists hundreds of thousands of distinct CDR3 sequences, around a quarter occurring once. Input material: blood, either unsorted or a sorted T cell fraction (not recorded which). These receptor sequences come from a male donor with ankylosing spondylitis or in good health (not recorded which). The CDR3 runs from the conserved cysteine through the conserved F or W. Fields, in order: J gene, D gene, clone size, V gene, CDR3 protein, CDR3 DNA. A D gene is named only where the DNA matches it firmly. Clone size is given for some rows only: seen once, a few or many times, or a class if the clone is expanded.

TRBJ2-2	TRBD1	few	TRBV15	CATSDRDSYTGELFF	TGTGCCACCAGCGACCGGGACAGCTACACCGGGGAGCTGTTTTTT
TRBJ1-2	.	many	TRBV27	CASSLSGGRSGYTF	TGTGCCAGCAGTTTATCGGGGGGCAGGTCCGGCTACACCTTC
TRBJ2-3	.	many	TRBV5-1	CASSLAGNPADTQYF	TGCGCCAGCAGCTTGGCCGGGAATCCGGCAGATACGCAGTATTTT
TRBJ2-1	.	.	TRBV7-2	CASSLVDRNEQFF	TGTGCCAGCAGCTTAGTGGATAGGAATGAGCAGTTCTTC
TRBJ2-1	.	few	TRBV20-1	CSARFPGNNNEQFF	TGCAGTGCTAGATTCCCGGGGAATAACAATGAGCAGTTCTTC
TRBJ2-7	.	.	TRBV12-3/TRBV12-4	CASSTNLYEQYF	TGTGCCAGCAGTACGAACCTTTACGAGCAGTACTTC
TRBJ2-7	TRBD2	once	TRBV20-1	CSATASGRLHEQYF	TGCAGTGCAACAGCTAGCGGGAGACTCCACGAGCAGTACTTC
TRBJ2-1	TRBD2	.	TRBV5-4	CASSLGLAGALLSYNEQFF	TGTGCCAGCAGCTTGGGATTAGCGGGAGCGCTACTATCCTACAATGAGCAGTTCTTC
TRBJ1-2	TRBD1	.	TRBV19	CATGTDSYGYTF	TGTGCCACCGGGACAGACAGCTATGGCTACACCTTC
TRBJ2-1	TRBD2	once	TRBV24-1	CATSDSGTSDWDEQFF	TGTGCCACCAGTGATTCCGGGACTAGCGACTGGGATGAGCAGTTCTTC
TRBJ1-3	.	.	TRBV5-1	CASSLAGATLGNTIYF	TGCGCCAGCAGCTTGGCGGGGGCTACTCTCGGAAACACCATATATTTT
TRBJ2-1	TRBD2	.	TRBV12-3/TRBV12-4	CASSFAGGIRNEQFF	TGTGCCAGCAGTTTTGCGGGAGGGATTAGGAATGAGCAGTTCTTC
TRBJ2-1	.	.	TRBV4-3	CASSQDWANEQFF	TGCGCCAGCAGCCAAGATTGGGCCAATGAGCAGTTCTTC
TRBJ2-3	.	few	TRBV12-3/TRBV12-4	CASSLVADTDTQYF	TGTGCCAGCAGTTTAGTGGCTGACACAGATACGCAGTATTTT
TRBJ1-3	.	many	TRBV4-3	CASSSTGGGNTTYF	TGCGCCAGCAGCTCGACAGGAGGCGGAAACACCACATATTTT
TRBJ2-5	.	few	TRBV29-1	CSGDIGETQYF	TGCAGCGGGGACATCGGGGAGACCCAGTACTTC
TRBJ2-3	.	many	TRBV29-1	CSGGDDSGPYF	TGCAGCGGAGGGGACGACTCGGGCCCTTATTTT
TRBJ1-1	.	many	TRBV6-1	CACRNWLLNTEAFF	TGTGCCTGCCGGAACTGGCTACTGAACACTGAAGCTTTCTTT
TRBJ2-2	TRBD1	many	TRBV10-3	CAIGTATGELFF	TGTGCCATCGGGACAGCCACCGGGGAGCTGTTTTTT
TRBJ2-7	.	many	TRBV10-3	CAISDSDSSYEQYF	TGTGCCATCAGTGATAGCGATAGCTCCTACGAGCAGTACTTC
TRBJ2-3	.	few	TRBV29-1	CSVSGPHTDTQYF	TGCAGCGTGTCGGGACCACACACAGATACGCAGTATTTT
TRBJ2-1	.	few	TRBV6-5	CASSYPGQRNEQFF	TGTGCCAGCAGTTATCCGGGACAAAGGAATGAGCAGTTCTTC
TRBJ2-1	TRBD2	many	TRBV5-1	CASSLGTSGRGEQFF	TGCGCCAGCAGCTTGGGGACTAGCGGGAGAGGCGAGCAGTTCTTC
TRBJ2-3	TRBD1	.	TRBV18	CASSPLTGVGTDTQYF	TGTGCCAGCTCACCCTTAACAGGGGTTGGCACAGATACGCAGTATTTT
TRBJ2-5	.	once	TRBV29-1	CSAGPGGETQYF	TGCAGCGCCGGCCCCGGGGGAGAGACCCAGTACTTC
TRBJ1-2	.	few	TRBV6-1	CASSGVAYGYTF	TGTGCCAGCAGTGGGGTGGCGTACGGCTACACCTTC
TRBJ2-1	.	many	TRBV5-1	CASSALVYNEQFF	TGCGCCAGCAGCGCGTTGGTTTACAATGAGCAGTTCTTC
TRBJ2-7	.	few	TRBV5-1	CASTPPGKGEQYF	TGCGCCAGCACCCCCCCAGGGAAGGGCGAGCAGTACTTC
TRBJ2-2	.	.	TRBV20-1	CSGHANTGELFF	TGCAGTGGTCACGCGAACACCGGGGAGCTGTTTTTT
TRBJ2-7	TRBD1	.	TRBV7-2	CASSLTGGGEQYF	TGTGCCAGCAGCTTGACAGGGGGCGGCGAGCAGTACTTC
TRBJ2-7	TRBD1	.	TRBV19	CASSYRRDRGLNEQYF	TGTGCCAGTAGTTATAGGAGGGACAGGGGGCTGAACGAGCAGTACTTC
TRBJ1-2	.	few	TRBV10-3	CAIRTGVNYGYTF	TGTGCCATCAGGACAGGTGTAAACTATGGCTACACCTTC
TRBJ2-7	.	.	TRBV29-1	CSVAADSYEQYF	TGCAGCGTTGCCGCCGACTCCTACGAGCAGTACTTC
TRBJ2-7	TRBD2	few	TRBV20-1	CSADGRLAGAYEQYF	TGCAGTGCGGATGGGAGACTAGCGGGAGCCTACGAGCAGTACTTC
TRBJ2-7	TRBD1	many	TRBV20-1	CSARRQGSEQYF	TGCAGTGCTAGGAGACAGGGCAGCGAGCAGTACTTC
TRBJ1-5	.	.	TRBV2	CASSRQTSQPQHF	TGTGCCAGCAGTCGCCAGACAAGCCAGCCCCAGCATTTT